The rows below give T cell receptor beta chains drawn from one sample of a study of cytomegalovirus exposure and HLA in healthy donors. Generated by immunoSEQ multiplex PCR, the TCRdb table keeps only in-frame clones and is missing some. Here the sample spans about 250,000 clones, just under 90% being singletons. The source material was PBMCs. These receptors originate from a young man in good health and CMV-seronegative. CDR3s include the opening cysteine and the closing phenylalanine or tryptophan. The D gene is left open where the match is weak. Only part of the rows carry a size: once, few, many, or a class if the clone is expanded.

DNA | CDR3 | D | size | J | V
TGTGCCACCAGCAGGGTCACCGGGACTAGCCCCTACAATGAGCAGTTCTTC | CATSRVTGTSPYNEQFF | TRBD2 | . | TRBJ2-1 | TRBV15
TGTGCCAGCAGCTCCCAGGCAGGGGGCGCCTATAATTCACCCCTCCACTTT | CASSSQAGGAYNSPLHF | TRBD1 | . | TRBJ1-6 | TRBV7-9
TGCAGCGTAGGGGGGGGCGACTCCTACGAGCAGTACTTC | CSVGGGDSYEQYF | . | . | TRBJ2-7 | TRBV29-1
TGTGCCATACCCCCCTCAGGGGGCAATCAGCCCCAGCATTTT | CAIPPSGGNQPQHF | . | once | TRBJ1-5 | TRBV6-4
TGTGCCAGCAGTTTCCGACAGGGGGCTTACGAGCAGTACTTC | CASSFRQGAYEQYF | TRBD1 | . | TRBJ2-7 | TRBV28
TGTGCCAGCAGCCAGAAGACAGGAGCTCCAAGTTACGAGCAGTACTTC | CASSQKTGAPSYEQYF | . | . | TRBJ2-7 | TRBV14
TGTGCCAGCAGTTTCGGGGGATACATTCAGTACTTC | CASSFGGYIQYF | . | once | TRBJ2-4 | TRBV28
TGTGCCATCAGCCAACCGGGACAGGGGGCGCGAGATACGCAGTATTTT | CAISQPGQGARDTQYF | TRBD1 | . | TRBJ2-3 | TRBV10-3
TGCGCCAGCAGGAGCTCCTACGAGCAGTACTTC | CASRSSYEQYF | . | . | TRBJ2-7 | TRBV5-1
TGTGCCAGTAGCCCGGGACTAGCTTCGGATGAGCAGTTCTTC | CASSPGLASDEQFF | TRBD2 | . | TRBJ2-1 | TRBV14
TGTGCCAGCAGCTTACAAGCGGGTATCACAGATACGCAGTATTTT | CASSLQAGITDTQYF | . | . | TRBJ2-3 | TRBV7-2
TGTGCCAGCAGCTCGGGACAGCTACTCCACTTT | CASSSGQLLHF | TRBD1 | . | TRBJ1-6 | TRBV9
TGTGCCAGCACCCAGGACAGGACCATGAACACTGAAGCTTTCTTT | CASTQDRTMNTEAFF | TRBD1 | . | TRBJ1-1 | TRBV6-5
TGTGCCAGCAGTTCCACCTCCGGGACATCCCTAGGGCCCCTCCACTTT | CASSSTSGTSLGPLHF | . | once | TRBJ1-6 | TRBV6-5
TGTGCCAGCTCACCACCTCAGCGGGGGGGTGGAGATACGCAGTATTTT | CASSPPQRGGGDTQYF | TRBD2 | . | TRBJ2-3 | TRBV18
TGTGCCAGCAGTCCTAGCGGGAGCTTGCCCTACGAGCAGTACTTC | CASSPSGSLPYEQYF | TRBD2 | . | TRBJ2-7 | TRBV28
TGCGCCAGCAGTCCGGTCGACAGACCATACGAGCAGTACTTC | CASSPVDRPYEQYF | . | . | TRBJ2-7 | TRBV23-1
TGTGCCAGCAGTTTTGTACAGGGCAGGCAGTACTTC | CASSFVQGRQYF | . | once | TRBJ2-7 | TRBV28
TGTGCCAGCAGCCGAGGTTCAGCTTATGGCTACACCTTC | CASSRGSAYGYTF | . | . | TRBJ1-2 | TRBV7-2
TGTGCCAGCAGTTTCCTACCCGGGCAGGGGGGTGAAAAACTGTTTTTT | CASSFLPGQGGEKLFF | TRBD1 | once | TRBJ1-4 | TRBV27
TGTGCCAGCAGTTTATTTGGCCTGGCCTCCTACGAGCAGTACTTC | CASSLFGLASYEQYF | . | once | TRBJ2-7 | TRBV28
TGTGCCAGCAGCGTGGCCCCGGCGGGGGCCCAAGAGACCCAGTACTTC | CASSVAPAGAQETQYF | . | once | TRBJ2-5 | TRBV9
TGTGCCAGCAGTCCCGGACTAGCTGAAACCTACGAGCAGTACTTC | CASSPGLAETYEQYF | TRBD2 | . | TRBJ2-7 | TRBV27
TGTGCCAGCAGCCCACGGGAATCCGGTGAGCAGTTCTTC | CASSPRESGEQFF | . | . | TRBJ2-1 | TRBV6-5
TGTGCCAGCAGGCGAGGGACAGGGCGATACGAGCAGTACTTC | CASRRGTGRYEQYF | TRBD1 | . | TRBJ2-7 | TRBV6-6
TGCGCCAGCAGCTATACGGGGAATGAGCAGTTCTTC | CASSYTGNEQFF | . | . | TRBJ2-1 | TRBV5-1
TGTGCCAGCAGCTTGATCATGGGGACTGGTGGGGCCAACGTCCTGACTTTC | CASSLIMGTGGANVLTF | . | . | TRBJ2-6 | TRBV5-6
TGTGCCAGCAGCTTAATAGTTAACACTGAAGCTTTCTTT | CASSLIVNTEAFF | . | . | TRBJ1-1 | TRBV7-2